These 15 T cell receptor beta chains originate from one sample sequenced in a study of T cell responses to AZD1222 COVID-19 vaccine. Clones were read by immunoSEQ multiplex PCR, and TCRdb kept only the in-frame ones, dropping some. The sample consists of 90,000 or so clones, approximately 89% of them appearing once. Sample: peripheral blood, taken 28 days after the second AZD1222 dose. These TCRs come from an adult who received the AZD1222 COVID-19 vaccine.

The rearrangement joins TRBV6-5 to TRBJ1-6; D unresolved. Trimming stripped 6 bases from V and 5 bases from J, with 14 bases between. The length of the CDR3 is 15 residues. Germline CDR1 and CDR2: MNHEY and SVGAGI. The CDR3 coding sequence is TGTGCCAGCAGCCCCACGCGGACTCATAATTCACCCCTCCACTTT. Translation gives CASSPTRTHNSPLHF.

The V and J genes are TRBV7-9 and TRBJ1-4, with D uncertain. Germline V CDR1 and CDR2: SEHNR, FQNEAQ (reference sequence). V was clipped by 3 bases and J by 2 bases, with 16 bases between them. The CDR3 covers 17 residues. CDR3 in DNA: TGTGCCAGCAGCTTCCTGGGAACCCCCCCGACTAATGAAAAACTGTTTTTT. Encoded protein: CASSFLGTPPTNEKLFF.

Only a few counts were recorded for this clone. This sequence joins TRBV7-9 and TRBJ1-1; weak D call: TRBD1 (5 bases). The CDR3 length is 11 residues. Between the trimmed V and J ends, which lost 6 bases and 7 bases, there was a span of 9 bases. Per the germline V gene, CDR1 is SEHNR and CDR2 is FQNEAQ (reference sequence). DNA of the CDR3: TGTGCCAGCAGTGGGACTGATGAAGCTTTCTTT. Protein: CASSGTDEAFF.

This sequence joins TRBV19 and TRBJ1-3; D gene ambiguous. This CDR3 spans 14 amino acids. Germline V lookup: CDR1 LNHDA, CDR2 SQIVND (reference sequence). The ends were cut back, 9 bases at V and 4 bases at J, with 16 bases in the middle. The CDR3, as DNA: TGTGCCAGCCACGGCGGGGTCTCCGGAAACACCATATATTTT. Its translation is CASHGGVSGNTIYF.

The V call is TRBV11-2, the J call TRBJ2-1, with a possible D match to TRBD2 (6 bases). Trimming shortened V by 10 bases and J by 7 bases, and 20 bases separated the two germline ends. Germline CDR1 and CDR2: SGHAT and FQNNGV. The CDR3 is 14 amino acids. CDR3 sequence: CAIFRGGVVNEQFF. CDR3 DNA sequence: TGTGCCATCTTCCGAGGAGGGGTTGTGAATGAGCAGTTCTTC.

J is TRBJ2-3 and V is TRBV10-3, with D possibly TRBD1 on 6 matching bases. Germline V lookup: CDR1 ENHRY, CDR2 SYGVKD. This CDR3 contains 14 residues. The ends were cut back, 7 bases at V and 2 bases at J, with 13 bases in the middle. The CDR3 nucleotides are TGTGCCATCAAACGGACAGCAGACACAGATACGCAGTATTTT. Protein product: CAIKRTADTDTQYF.

This rearrangement joins TRBV6-6 to TRBJ2-3, with 7 bases aligning to TRBD2. Germline loops: CDR1 MNHNY, CDR2 SVGAGI (reference sequence). The CDR3 consists of 16 residues. The trim removed 4 bases at V and 1 base at J, leaving 8 bases unmatched. This CDR3 is CASSSTRGLRTDTQYF. For the CDR3, the DNA is TGTGCCAGCAGTTCCACGCGGGGGTTGCGCACAGATACGCAGTATTTT.

The V and J genes are TRBV4-3 and TRBJ2-2; 8 bases are shared with TRBD2. The CDR3 extends over 16 amino acids. Unmatched junction bases numbered 10, after V lost 4 bases and J lost 6 bases. CDR1 is LGHNA, CDR2 YSLEER, per germline. The CDR3 loop is CASSLSGGFEAGELFF. CDR3 nucleotides: TGCGCCAGCAGCCTCAGCGGGGGCTTTGAGGCCGGGGAGCTGTTTTTT.

V usage is TRBV10-3 and J usage is TRBJ1-1; D is ambiguous. The V gene's germline CDR1 is ENHRY and CDR2 SYGVKD. The CDR3 sequence is 14 residues long. V gave up 10 bases and J gave up 4 bases, with 19 bases separating them. The CDR3 region has the DNA TGTGCCACCTTGAGGGAGGGCTTAACCACTGAAGCTTTCTTT. Its translation: CATLREGLTTEAFF.

V and J are TRBV6-2 or TRBV6-3 and TRBJ1-2; D might be TRBD1 (5 bases). The CDR3 sequence is 14 residues long. Trimming took 3 bases from V and 7 from J, leaving 15 bases between them. Germline loops: CDR1 MNHEY, CDR2 SVGEGT. The CDR3 region has the DNA TGTGCCAGCAGTTATGGCACGCAGGGATCTGGCTACACCTTC. Translating gives CASSYGTQGSGYTF.

J is TRBJ2-7 and V is TRBV5-6; the match to TRBD1 covers 9 bases. The CDR3 totals 18 residues. Germline assignment: CDR1 SGHDT and CDR2 YYEEEE. V lost 2 bases to trimming and J lost 3 bases; unmatched junction nucleotides: 15. Written as DNA, the CDR3 is TGTGCCAGCAGCTTTTTTAGCGCCGGGACAGGGAAGGGCTACGAGCAGTACTTC. Translated, it gives CASSFFSAGTGKGYEQYF. The variable domain in full, with the rest retrieved from reference TRBV5-6 and TRBJ2-7, is DAGVTQSPTHLIKTRGQQVTLRCSPKSGHDTVSWYQQALGQGPQFIFQYYEEEERQRGNFPDRFSGHQFPNYSSELNVNALLLGDSALYLCASSFFSAGTGKGYEQYFGPGTRLTVT.

The chain links TRBV4-1 to TRBJ2-1, with 8 nucleotides matching TRBD1. Germline trimming cut 1 base from V and 5 bases from J; bases unmatched to any gene: 7. The germline V gene encodes CDR1 MGHRA and CDR2 YSYEKL. The CDR3 totals 16 residues. The DNA for the CDR3 is TGCGCCAGCAGCCAAGCTCCCAGGGGGCCCCACAATGAGCAGTTCTTC. As protein: CASSQAPRGPHNEQFF.

CDR3 bases: TGTGCCAGCAGCCAAATAGGGGGGGCCAAGAATTCACCCCTCCACTTT. It codes for CASSQIGGAKNSPLHF. The chain carries TRBV14 and TRBJ1-6, with D possibly TRBD1 on 6 matching bases. V dropped 2 bases and J dropped 7 bases, with 15 bases sitting between them. Germline CDR1 reads SGHDN; CDR2 reads FVKESK. The CDR3 contains 16 residues.

The chain employs TRBV5-1 and TRBJ2-3, with D unclear. Per the germline V gene, CDR1 is SGHRS and CDR2 is YFSETQ. This CDR3 is 14 amino acids long. The ends were cut back, 1 base at V and 6 bases at J, with 12 bases in the middle. The CDR3 is CASSLSQAGDTQYF. The CDR3 DNA sequence: TGCGCCAGCAGCTTGAGCCAGGCCGGGGATACGCAGTATTTT.

V gene TRBV6-2 or TRBV6-3 combines with J gene TRBJ2-7, with 8 positions matching TRBD1. Trimming cost V 2 bases and J 2 bases; bases outside gene matches: 5. This CDR3 comprises 15 residues. Germline V gene data show CDR1 as MNHEY and CDR2 as SVGEGT. CDR3 in amino acids: CASSYGTGLTYEQYF. In DNA, the CDR3 is TGTGCCAGCAGTTACGGGACAGGTTTGACCTACGAGCAGTACTTC.